This T cell receptor (beta chain) appears in the sequencing data of a study of cytomegalovirus exposure and HLA in healthy donors. In the study overall: T cells numbering about 180 million yielded some 110 million unique TCR beta sequences in an earlier analysis. The study, taken as a whole, reports: It was reported in a later analysis that an Asian-associated ancestry cluster showed fewer N-insertions than the approximately 670-donor mean.

The germline V gene has CDR1 SGDLS and CDR2 YYNGEE. V lost 0 bases to trimming and J lost 3 bases, with 9 bases between them. The CDR3 has 15 amino acids. With 60 Vbeta and 13 Jbeta primers, the PCR was carried out. TCRdb's copy holds only in-frame clones and misses some; the assay was immunoSEQ multiplex PCR. The table shows 150,000 to 200,000 clones, with roughly 80% occurring only once. A note on this clone: The antigen is not known.

The sample was PBMCs. The chain combines TRBV9 with TRBJ2-2; the D is unclear. The sequence came from a female donor in good health and CMV-seronegative. CDR3 residues: CASSVAFGDTGELFF. The CDR3 bases are TGTGCCAGCAGCGTAGCTTTCGGAGACACCGGGGAGCTGTTTTTT.